A single sample is the source of the 30 T cell receptor beta chains below, sequenced in a study of cytomegalovirus exposure and HLA in healthy donors. The primer mix had 60 Vbeta and 13 Jbeta primers. Assay used: immunoSEQ multiplex PCR; TCRdb lists only in-frame clones, some missing. The sample lists over 90,000 clones, approximately 66% occurring once. The sample taken for sequencing was PBMCs. These receptors originate from a woman between 50 and 59 years old in good health and CMV-seronegative.

The CDR3 sequence is CASTLGQSGNTIYF. The CDR3 DNA reads as TGTGCCAGCACCTTGGGACAGTCTGGAAACACCATATATTTT. The chain employs TRBV11-3 and TRBJ1-3, with 7 bases identical to TRBD1. The trim removed 7 bases at V and 1 base at J, leaving 4 bases unmatched. The CDR3 consists of 14 residues. Germline values: CDR1 SGHNT, CDR2 YENEEA.

The chain couples TRBV28 to TRBJ1-4; D is possibly TRBD1 (5 bases). The CDR3 runs to 14 residues. Trimming pared 5 bases from V and 5 bases from J, leaving 12 bases between. Germline-derived CDR1 and CDR2 are MDHEN and SYDVKM. The CDR3 here is CASSPHDRNEKLFF. The CDR3 DNA follows: TGTGCCAGCAGTCCTCACGACAGAAATGAAAAACTGTTTTTT.

The chain carries TRBV4-2 and TRBJ2-3; 9 nucleotides align to TRBD2. Germline trimming cut 3 bases from V and 0 bases from J; bases unmatched to any gene: 1. Germline V lookup: CDR1 LGHNA, CDR2 YNFKEQ. The CDR3 has 15 residues. CDR3 residues: CASSQTSGSTDTQYF. The CDR3 coding sequence is TGTGCCAGCAGCCAGACTAGCGGCAGCACAGATACGCAGTATTTT.

The chain employs TRBV4-2 and TRBJ1-6; 8 positions agree with TRBD1. The CDR3 sequence is 15 residues long. The trim removed 1 base at V and 10 bases at J, leaving 6 bases unmatched. Germline V CDR1 and CDR2: LGHNA, YNFKEQ. The CDR3 DNA follows: TGTGCCAGCAGCCAAGTAGGACAGGGTCCCTCACCCCTCCACTTT. Its protein product is CASSQVGQGPSPLHF.

This clone turned up a few times. V and J are TRBV30 and TRBJ1-3, with D uncertain. The CDR3 length is 13 residues. Deletions cut 4 bases from V and 4 bases from J, with 11 bases between. Germline assignment: CDR1 GTSNPN and CDR2 SVGIG (reference sequence). The CDR3 DNA sequence: TGTGCCTGGATCGTTGCCGGGGGAAACACCATATATTTT. Its translation: CAWIVAGGNTIYF.

There are a few counts of this clone. V gene TRBV20-1 combines with J gene TRBJ2-5; D is uncertain. CDR1 and CDR2 from the germline V gene are DFQATT and SNEGSKA (reference sequence). Trimming pared 6 bases from V and 5 bases from J, leaving 10 bases between. The CDR3 consists of 11 residues. This CDR3 reads CSALSRETQYF. The CDR3 DNA follows: TGCAGTGCCCTGTCTCGGGAGACCCAGTACTTC.

On this clone: Relative to the germline gene, one junction end is altered; a read error may explain this. This chain joins TRBV9 and TRBJ2-6; D may be TRBD1 (6 bases). The germline V gene encodes CDR1 SGDLS and CDR2 YYNGEE. The CDR3 has 16 amino acids. The CDR3 region is CASTGTSSSGSNVLTF. The CDR3 nucleotides read TGTGCCAGCACCGGGACATCCAGCTCTGGGTCCAACGTCCTGACTTTC.

This clone was picked up one time. The rearrangement uses TRBV7-2 and TRBJ2-3; 10 bases align to TRBD2. CDR1 and CDR2 from the germline V gene are SGHTA and FQGNSA. The CDR3 totals 16 residues. V shed 2 bases and J 3 bases; nucleotides not matched to a gene: 5. The CDR3 nucleotides read TGTGCCAGCAGCTTAAGAACTAGCGGGAATACAGATACGCAGTATTTT. It codes for CASSLRTSGNTDTQYF.

The CDR3 loop is CAIRREGPTGELFF. For the CDR3, the DNA is TGTGCCATCAGGAGGGAGGGGCCCACCGGGGAGCTGTTTTTT. This chain links TRBV10-3 with TRBJ2-2; 7 bases agree with TRBD2. Germline CDR1 reads ENHRY; CDR2 reads SYGVKD. The ends lost 6 bases at V and 4 bases at J; junction bases unmatched: 5. The CDR3 has 14 residues.

The rearrangement uses TRBV30 and TRBJ1-5; a possible D gene is TRBD1 (5 bases). The CDR3 has 14 residues. The germline gives CDR1 GTSNPN, CDR2 SVGIG (reference sequence). V was cut by 3 bases and J by 0 bases, with 9 bases left in between. This CDR3 reads CAWSETDSNQPQHF. The CDR3 DNA follows: TGTGCCTGGAGCGAGACAGATAGCAATCAGCCCCAGCATTTT.

V is TRBV25-1 and J is TRBJ2-7; 13 nucleotides align to TRBD2. The CDR3 consists of 13 residues. Germline V gene sequence: CDR1 MGHDK, CDR2 SYGVNS. V gave up 4 bases and J gave up 7 bases; unmatched junction bases: 1. CDR3 in DNA: TGTGCCAGCAGTGCGGGACTAGCGGGGGAGCAGTACTTC. Its translation is CASSAGLAGEQYF.

This clone has more than one count but fewer than ten. The V gene is TRBV11-3, the J gene TRBJ2-7; D perhaps matches TRBD1 (6 bases). The CDR3 loop spans 13 amino acids. Trimming left V 2 bases short and J 2 bases short, with 7 bases between. CDR1 and CDR2 (germline): SGHNT, YENEEA. CDR3 loop: CASSLTGTYEQYF. The CDR3 DNA follows: TGTGCCAGCAGCTTAACAGGGACCTACGAGCAGTACTTC.

J is TRBJ2-1 and V is TRBV5-1, with 15 nucleotides matching TRBD2. After removal of 3 bases from V and 1 base from J, the junction contained 2 bases not matched to a gene. Per the germline V gene, CDR1 is SGHRS and CDR2 is YFSETQ. This CDR3 has 17 residues. The CDR3 loop is CASSSGLAGGSYNEQFF. Written as DNA, the CDR3 is TGCGCCAGCAGCTCGGGACTAGCGGGGGGTTCCTACAATGAGCAGTTCTTC.

The chain has TRBV15 and TRBJ1-5; possible D gene TRBD1, 5 bases. Trimming left V 3 bases short and J 1 base short, with 13 bases between. The CDR3 totals 16 residues. The germline V gene has CDR1 LNHNV and CDR2 YYDKDF (reference sequence). The CDR3 protein is CATSRERGLSNQPQHF. In DNA form, the CDR3 reads TGTGCCACCAGCAGGGAAAGGGGTTTAAGCAATCAGCCCCAGCATTTT.

The gene calls are TRBV6-6 and TRBJ1-4, with TRBD1 as a possible D gene (5 bases). This CDR3 is 14 amino acids long. Germline values: CDR1 MNHNY, CDR2 SVGAGI (reference sequence). V lost 2 bases, J lost 3 bases, and 7 bases lay in between. The CDR3 here is CASSYVGPNEKLFF. The CDR3, as DNA: TGTGCCAGCAGTTACGTGGGGCCTAATGAAAAACTGTTTTTT.

The rearrangement joins TRBV7-8 to TRBJ2-7; D is perhaps TRBD1 (6 bases). This CDR3 has 15 residues. The germline CDR1 and CDR2 sequences are SGHVS and FQNEAQ. V dropped 2 bases and J dropped 3 bases, with 14 bases sitting between them. This CDR3 is CASSLKDRGGYEQYF. The CDR3 region has the DNA TGTGCCAGCAGCTTAAAGGATCGAGGGGGCTACGAGCAGTACTTC.

This rearrangement joins TRBV11-3 to TRBJ2-1, with 9 bases aligning to TRBD2. Germline V gene sequence: CDR1 SGHNT, CDR2 YENEEA. The CDR3 is 16 amino acids. V gave up 2 bases and J gave up 4 bases; unmatched junction bases: 6. The chain's CDR3 is CASSLPRLADYNEQFF. The CDR3 DNA reads TGTGCCAGCAGCTTACCCCGACTAGCGGATTACAATGAGCAGTTCTTC.

V gene TRBV7-6 combines with J gene TRBJ1-5, with 7 bases lining up with TRBD1. The CDR3 totals 18 residues. CDR1 and CDR2 (germline): SGHVS, FNYEAQ. Losses at the gene ends were 4 bases for V and 1 base for J; bases not matched to a gene: 13. The CDR3: CASSSNPDRDWSNQPQHF. DNA for the CDR3: TGTGCCAGCAGCTCCAACCCTGACAGGGATTGGAGCAATCAGCCCCAGCATTTT. The full variable domain, its missing parts supplied by reference TRBV7-6 and TRBJ1-5, is GAGVSQSPRYKVTKRGQDVALRCDPISGHVSLYWYRQALGQGPEFLTYFNYEAQQDKSGLPNDRFSAERPEGSISTLTIQRTEQRDSAMYRCASSSNPDRDWSNQPQHFGDGTRLSIL.

The chain is built from TRBV6-1 and TRBJ2-5, with a weak D call TRBD2 (5 bases). The germline gives CDR1 MNHNS, CDR2 SASEGT. The CDR3 runs to 13 residues. Trimming took off 5 bases at V and 2 bases at J, with 9 bases between the two ends. The CDR3 is CASSRTYQETQYF. CDR3 nucleotides: TGTGCCAGCAGTAGGACTTATCAAGAGACCCAGTACTTC.

J is TRBJ2-7 and V is TRBV5-1; D might be TRBD1 (6 bases). Trimming pared 6 bases from V and 3 bases from J, leaving 16 bases between. There are 14 residues in the CDR3. Germline assignment: CDR1 SGHRS and CDR2 YFSETQ. CDR3 sequence (DNA): TGCGCCAGCAAGTCCACCATAGGGGGCTACGAGCAGTACTTC. This sequence encodes CASKSTIGGYEQYF.

The V and J genes are TRBV7-2 and TRBJ1-1; D is unclear. Germline V CDR1 and CDR2: SGHTA, FQGNSA. The CDR3 totals 15 residues. Between the trimmed V and J ends, which lost 6 bases and 0 bases, there was a span of 14 bases. The CDR3 loop reads CASRAPRVLNTEAFF. The CDR3 nucleotides are TGTGCCAGCAGGGCTCCGCGGGTACTGAACACTGAAGCTTTCTTT.

Remarks on this clone: Other DNA variants within this sample encode the same CDR3. The rearrangement links TRBV7-2 to TRBJ1-2, with no clear D. The CDR3 is made up of 13 amino acids. Deletions cut 5 bases from V and 4 bases from J, with 11 bases between. CDR1 and CDR2 from the germline V gene are SGHTA and FQGNSA. The CDR3 sequence is CASSAGRTYGYTF. The CDR3 nucleotides are TGTGCCAGCAGCGCCGGTCGAACCTATGGCTACACCTTC.

The V call is TRBV25-1, the J call TRBJ1-1; D gene ambiguous. Per germline, CDR1 MGHDK and CDR2 SYGVNS. V dropped 0 bases and J dropped 1 base, with 6 bases sitting between them. The CDR3 is made up of 14 amino acids. DNA for the CDR3: TGTGCCAGCAGTGAATATATAGAGAACACTGAAGCTTTCTTT. As protein: CASSEYIENTEAFF. Full variable domain (rest looked up from reference TRBV25-1 and TRBJ1-1): EADIYQTPRYLVIGTGKKITLECSQTMGHDKMYWYQQDPGMELHLIHYSYGVNSTEKGDLSSESTVSRIRTEHFPLTLESARPSHTSQYLCASSEYIENTEAFFGQGTRLTVV.

J is TRBJ2-7 and V is TRBV19; 10 nucleotides agree with TRBD1. CDR1 LNHDA and CDR2 SQIVND come from the germline V gene (reference sequence). The CDR3 runs 13 residues. Unmatched junction bases numbered 4, after V lost 6 bases and J lost 5 bases. The DNA of the CDR3 is TGTGCCAGTAGCCCGGGACAGGGGAACGAGCAGTACTTC. Translating gives CASSPGQGNEQYF.

This chain joins TRBV7-9 and TRBJ2-5, with 9 positions matching TRBD2. The J call is uncertain, as TRBJ2-7 better fits the DNA end. Germline CDR1 is SEHNR and CDR2 is FQNEAQ (reference sequence). CDR3 length equals 16 residues. Here the CDR3 DNA reads TGTGCCAGCAGCTTAGGAGCGGGAGGCTTTGGGTACGAGCAGTACTTC. Translated, it gives CASSLGAGGFGYEQYF.

This clone appeared once. The chain combines TRBV9 with TRBJ1-4, with 7 bases identical to TRBD1. The germline V gene has CDR1 SGDLS and CDR2 YYNGEE. The CDR3 spans 16 residues. The junction had 6 bases not matched to a gene; V was cut back by 3 bases and J by 1 base. CDR3 region: CASSARAGGTNEKLFF. The CDR3 region has the DNA TGTGCCAGCAGCGCCCGGGCAGGGGGAACTAATGAAAAACTGTTTTTT.

In its sample, this clone was seen once. The chain uses TRBV7-9 and TRBJ2-7, with D perhaps matching TRBD2 (7 bases). The CDR3 runs 14 residues. CDR1 is SEHNR and CDR2 is FQNEAQ in the germline V gene (reference sequence). V was clipped by 11 bases and J by 2 bases, with 19 bases between them. The CDR3 DNA follows: TGTGCCGTGCTGAGGGGGGGCAATACCTACGAGCAGTACTTC. It codes for CAVLRGGNTYEQYF.

The chain combines TRBV5-6 with TRBJ1-5; possible D gene TRBD1, 5 bases. The germline V gene has CDR1 SGHDT and CDR2 YYEEEE. The ends were cut back, 6 bases at V and 3 bases at J, with 13 bases in the middle. CDR3 length: 14 amino acids. The CDR3 loop reads CASMPWGNNQPQHF. The CDR3 region has the DNA TGTGCCAGCATGCCGTGGGGCAACAATCAGCCCCAGCATTTT.

The table lists this clone with a few counts. The junction and the germline gene differ at one end; a read error may be behind it. This chain joins TRBV7-7 and TRBJ1-1, with D possibly matching TRBD1 (5 bases). This CDR3 has 14 residues. Germline values: CDR1 SSHAT, CDR2 FNYEAQ (reference sequence). CDR3: CASSSPGGSTEAFF. The CDR3 DNA is TGTGCTAGCAGCTCCCCCGGGGGGAGCACTGAAGCTTTCTTT.

This clone occurred a few times. The chain recombines TRBV10-3 with TRBJ1-1, with 8 nucleotides matching TRBD1. Germline values: CDR1 ENHRY, CDR2 SYGVKD. Germline trimming cut 3 bases from V and 5 bases from J; bases unmatched to any gene: 8. The CDR3 totals 15 residues. The DNA of the CDR3 is TGTGCCATCAGTGACTCCGACAGGGGTTGGACTGAAGCTTTCTTT. Translation: CAISDSDRGWTEAFF.